What follows are 6 T cell receptor beta chains derived from one specimen sequenced in a study of T cell responses to AZD1222 COVID-19 vaccine (dated by TCRdb to about 2021). Library prep was done by the immunoSEQ multiplex PCR assay. Entries here come from immuneACCESS through TCRdb and include only in-frame sequences with V and J called. Some clones fail to appear in such tables; in the studies checked, an unresolved V gene covers under half of the shortfall, and the cause of the remainder is unknown. This sample has 90,000 or so clones in its table, and around nine tenths of those were observed once. Under 5.5% of the sample is in the top ten clones. The sample's time point label, in plain terms: about 28 days (+/-7) after the second vaccine dose. Sequencing was performed on peripheral blood, taken 28 days after the second AZD1222 dose. The receptors were gathered from an adult who received the AZD1222 COVID-19 vaccine.

This chain uses TRBV2 with TRBJ1-2, with 12 bases fitting TRBD1. This CDR3 is 15 amino acids long. CDR1 and CDR2 from the germline V gene are SNHLY and FYNNEI. V dropped 4 bases and J dropped 4; count of bases not matched to a gene: 4. CDR3 sequence reads: CASSGGTGGSYGYTF. The CDR3 DNA sequence: TGTGCCAGCAGTGGTGGGACAGGGGGCTCCTATGGCTACACCTTC.

This chain uses TRBV5-1 with TRBJ2-5; TRBD2 aligns across 9 bases. The CDR3 length is 17 residues. The trim removed 1 base at V and 3 bases at J, leaving 10 bases unmatched. Germline CDR1 SGHRS, CDR2 YFSETQ. The CDR3 sequence: CASSLLVLAGSEETQYF. CDR3 in DNA: TGCGCCAGCAGCTTGTTGGTCCTAGCGGGGTCGGAAGAGACCCAGTACTTC.

The chain is built from TRBV2 and TRBJ2-2; tentatively, D is TRBD2 (6 bases). V was cut by 11 bases and J by 4 bases, with 20 bases left in between. Germline V gives CDR1 SNHLY, CDR2 FYNNEI. The CDR3 length is 15 residues. Written as DNA, the CDR3 is TGTGCCTGCACGTCCCGGGACTCTCCCACCGGGGAGCTGTTTTTT. It specifies CACTSRDSPTGELFF.

The chain uses TRBV28 and TRBJ2-3; 8 nucleotides line up with TRBD2. CDR1 and CDR2 from the germline V gene are MDHEN and SYDVKM. The CDR3 totals 17 residues. The ends lost 4 bases at V and 2 bases at J; junction bases unmatched: 11. CDR3 region: CASSSPGPGGVTDTQYF. Here the CDR3 DNA reads TGTGCCAGCAGTTCGCCCGGACCCGGGGGGGTCACAGATACGCAGTATTTT.

The rearrangement uses TRBV9 and TRBJ1-1, with D tentatively TRBD1 (5 bases). In germline, CDR1 is SGDLS, CDR2 YYNGEE. The CDR3 extends over 13 amino acids. The V end lost 2 bases, the J end lost 4 bases, and 9 bases lay between the germline ends. CDR3 protein: CASSVGGTTEAFF. The CDR3 DNA follows: TGTGCCAGCAGCGTCGGGGGGACCACTGAAGCTTTCTTT. Full variable domain (outside the CDR3, taken from reference TRBV9 and TRBJ1-1): DSGVTQTPKHLITATGQRVTLRCSPRSGDLSVYWYQQSLDQGLQFLIQYYNGEERAKGNILERFSAQQFPDLHSELNLSSLELGDSALYFCASSVGGTTEAFFGQGTRLTVV.

This clone was observed a single time. This chain connects TRBV21-1 to TRBJ2-7; TRBD1 is the table's D call and was not checked against the DNA. TRBV21-1 is an annotated pseudogene. The CDR3 loop spans 13 amino acids. CDR3 residues: CASSDRGRHEQYV. CDR3 in DNA: TGTGCCAGCAGCGACAGGGGGAGACACGAGCAGTACGTC.